A selection of T cell receptor beta chains follows, all from one sample in a study of shared clonotypes between healthy human individuals. The method was immunoSEQ multiplex PCR; TCRdb's version includes in-frame clones alone and lacks a portion of them. In the table there are 490,000 or so clones, 70% to 80% of which are singletons. Sequenced: PBMCs. The receptors originated from a woman aged 40 to 55 in good health. Some clones in this sample may be carry-over from other donors' samples. Each CDR3 is given without its conserved first and last residue. D genes are given only for firm matches.

d_call	v_call	j_call	cdr3_aa
TRBD1	TRBV11-3	TRBJ1-1	ASSRGQGAEAF
NA	TRBV28	TRBJ2-3	ASSPLAAFTDTQY
NA	TRBV11-2	TRBJ1-2	ASSLDDPGLYGYT
TRBD2	TRBV6-5	TRBJ2-1	ASSYWGMAGDNEQF
NA	TRBV7-9	TRBJ1-2	ASSLMSGVGGYT
NA	TRBV2	TRBJ2-5	ASRGQETQY
NA	TRBV29-1	TRBJ2-5	SVEDTGTQY
NA	TRBV10-1	TRBJ2-7	ASSEGLERSGYEQY
NA	TRBV30	TRBJ2-1	AWSSRDEQL
TRBD2	TRBV27	TRBJ2-7	ASSLTSGRHSAYEQY
NA	TRBV5-4	TRBJ1-5	ASSLAEREDQPQH
TRBD1	TRBV12-5	TRBJ1-1	ASGLGTGGNTEAF
NA	TRBV10-2	TRBJ1-3	ASSERPSSGNTIY
NA	TRBV19	TRBJ1-5	ASRGASNQPQH
NA	TRBV30	TRBJ1-4	AWSAREEKLF
NA	TRBV6-1	TRBJ2-5	ASSGGPRETQY
NA	TRBV28	TRBJ1-3	ASSGHFPGNTIY
NA	TRBV7-9	TRBJ1-1	ASSSQGDYTEAF
TRBD1	TRBV28	TRBJ2-7	ASSPRGQGSPHEQY
TRBD2	TRBV28	TRBJ2-1	ASTGSGGPSIYNEQF
TRBD1	TRBV11-1	TRBJ2-7	ASSSRTGTYEQY
NA	TRBV6-6	TRBJ2-7	ASSYSNWEYEQY
NA	TRBV25-1	TRBJ1-5	ASSEGRSNQPQH
TRBD2	TRBV7-6	TRBJ2-7	ASSPGTSGLGSYEQY
NA	TRBV6-4	TRBJ1-4	ASSHIAPGHDEKLF
TRBD1	TRBV29-1	TRBJ2-1	SGQSTPRGYNEQF
TRBD2	TRBV9	TRBJ2-1	ASSVGTSDYNEQF
NA	TRBV7-2	TRBJ2-3	ASSLPPGTGPSTDTQY
NA	TRBV21-1	TRBJ2-1	ASSTTLGPYNEQF
NA	TRBV9	TRBJ2-7	ASRTSPLN
NA	TRBV5-1	TRBJ2-2	ASSLAQGGAGELF
NA	TRBV5-4	TRBJ2-7	ACSFDTGNEQY
TRBD2	TRBV19	TRBJ2-1	ASSISLAVYNEQF
NA	TRBV11-2	TRBJ2-7	ASSLDRASYEQY
NA	TRBV30	NA	AWSVRRSRAITYEQY
TRBD2	TRBV5-6	TRBJ2-5	ASSLGGASGDAETQY
NA	TRBV15	TRBJ1-1	ATSVGGGEIGAF
NA	TRBV21-1	TRBJ2-3	ASSKRSLATTLDTQY
TRBD2	TRBV28	TRBJ2-7	ASSSVGTSGRGEQY
NA	TRBV19	TRBJ2-6	ASSLRRLPSSGANVLT
NA	TRBV4-3	TRBJ1-4	ASSQVIGPNEKLF